This T cell receptor (beta chain) was retrieved from a study of blood T cell repertoires in COVID-19. At the level of the study: Sites in the United States, Italy and Spain provided acute and convalescent COVID-19 samples. The analysed material was cDNA or gDNA that came from T cells, B-cell-depleted T cells, or PBMCs.

CDR1 and CDR2 from the germline V gene are SNHLY and FYNNEI. CDR3 length equals 14 residues. V lost 6 bases and J 6 bases, leaving 12 bases between the germline ends. The participants were between roughly 18 and 90 years old and came from 20 to 30 US areas. Participants were placed into cohorts based on the clinical history they reported. TCRdb's table, derived via immunoSEQ multiplex PCR, lists solely in-frame clones and lacks some. The sample has more than 250,000 clones, about nine tenths seen once. The sequenced sample was PBMCs or T cells enriched from blood (not recorded which). The source is a woman aged 18-29 years who had recovered from COVID-19. The chain combines TRBV2 with TRBJ1-6; D is uncertain. The DNA of the CDR3 is TGTGCCAGCAGAACCGCGGGAGGTAATTCACCCCTCCACTTT. It specifies CASRTAGGNSPLHF.